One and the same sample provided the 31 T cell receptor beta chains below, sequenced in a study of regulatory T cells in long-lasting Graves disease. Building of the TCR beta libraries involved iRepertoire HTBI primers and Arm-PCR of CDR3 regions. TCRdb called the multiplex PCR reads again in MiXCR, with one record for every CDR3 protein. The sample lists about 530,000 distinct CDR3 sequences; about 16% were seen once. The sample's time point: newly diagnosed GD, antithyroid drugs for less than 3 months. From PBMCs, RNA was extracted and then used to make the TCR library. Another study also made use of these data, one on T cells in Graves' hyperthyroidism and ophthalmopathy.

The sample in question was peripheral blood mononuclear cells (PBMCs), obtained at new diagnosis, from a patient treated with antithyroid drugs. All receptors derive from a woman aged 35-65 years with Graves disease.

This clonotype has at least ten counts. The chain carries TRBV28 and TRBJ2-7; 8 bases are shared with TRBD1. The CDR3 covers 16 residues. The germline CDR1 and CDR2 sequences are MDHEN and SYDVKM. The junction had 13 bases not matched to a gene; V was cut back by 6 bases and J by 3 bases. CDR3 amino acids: CASRKGDRGTYYEQYF. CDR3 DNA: TGTGCCAGCAGAAAAGGCGACAGGGGCACCTACTACGAGCAGTACTTC.

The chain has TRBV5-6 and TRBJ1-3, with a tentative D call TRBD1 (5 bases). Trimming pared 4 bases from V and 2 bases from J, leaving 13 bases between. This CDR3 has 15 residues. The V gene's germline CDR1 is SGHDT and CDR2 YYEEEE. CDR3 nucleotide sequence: TGTGCCAGCAGCACGACCCCAGGGACTGGAAACACCATATATTTT. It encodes CASSTTPGTGNTIYF.

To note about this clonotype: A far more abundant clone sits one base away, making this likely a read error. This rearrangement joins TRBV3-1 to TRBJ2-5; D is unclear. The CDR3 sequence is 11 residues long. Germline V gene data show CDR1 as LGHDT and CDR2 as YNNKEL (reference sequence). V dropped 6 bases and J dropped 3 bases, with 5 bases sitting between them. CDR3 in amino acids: CASRLEETQYF. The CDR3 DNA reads TGTGCCAGCAGATTAGAAGAGACCCAGTACTTC.

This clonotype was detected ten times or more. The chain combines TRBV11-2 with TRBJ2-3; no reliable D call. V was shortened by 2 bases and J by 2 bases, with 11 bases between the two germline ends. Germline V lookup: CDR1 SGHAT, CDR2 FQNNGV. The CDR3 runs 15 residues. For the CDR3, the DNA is TGTGCCAGCAGCTTAATTCCAGGAGCCACAGATACGCAGTATTTT. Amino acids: CASSLIPGATDTQYF. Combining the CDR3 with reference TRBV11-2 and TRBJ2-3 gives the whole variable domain EAGVAQSPRYKIIEKRQSVAFWCNPISGHATLYWYQQILGQGPKLLIQFQNNGVVDDSQLPKDRFSAERLKGVDSTLKIQPAKLEDSAVYLCASSLIPGATDTQYFGPGTRLTVL.

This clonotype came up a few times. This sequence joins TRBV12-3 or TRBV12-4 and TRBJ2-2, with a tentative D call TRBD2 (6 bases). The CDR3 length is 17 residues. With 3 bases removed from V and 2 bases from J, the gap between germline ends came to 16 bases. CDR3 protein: CASSFDGRGLNTGELFF. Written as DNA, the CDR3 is TGTGCCAGCAGTTTTGATGGGCGGGGACTCAACACCGGGGAGCTGTTTTTT.

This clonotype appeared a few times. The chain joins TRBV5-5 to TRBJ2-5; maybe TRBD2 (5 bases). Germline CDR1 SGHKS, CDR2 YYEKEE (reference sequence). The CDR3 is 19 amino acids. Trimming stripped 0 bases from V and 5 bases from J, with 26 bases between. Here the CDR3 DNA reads TGTGCCAGCAGCTTGGGCGCCCCCCAGGCGGGCGGCCCTGAGGAGACCCAGTACTTC. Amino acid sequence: CASSLGAPQAGGPEETQYF.

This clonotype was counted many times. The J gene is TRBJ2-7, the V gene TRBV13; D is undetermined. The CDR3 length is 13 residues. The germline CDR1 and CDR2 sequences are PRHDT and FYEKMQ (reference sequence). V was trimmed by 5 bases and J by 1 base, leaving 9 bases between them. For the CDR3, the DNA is TGTGCCAGCAGCAAATGGGTGTCCTACGAGCAGTACTTC. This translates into CASSKWVSYEQYF.

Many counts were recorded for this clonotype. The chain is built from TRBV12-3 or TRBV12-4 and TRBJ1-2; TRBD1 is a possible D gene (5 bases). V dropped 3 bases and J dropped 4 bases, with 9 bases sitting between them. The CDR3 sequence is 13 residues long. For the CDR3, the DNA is TGTGCCAGCAGTTTGGGGCAGTTCTATGGCTACACCTTC. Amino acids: CASSLGQFYGYTF.

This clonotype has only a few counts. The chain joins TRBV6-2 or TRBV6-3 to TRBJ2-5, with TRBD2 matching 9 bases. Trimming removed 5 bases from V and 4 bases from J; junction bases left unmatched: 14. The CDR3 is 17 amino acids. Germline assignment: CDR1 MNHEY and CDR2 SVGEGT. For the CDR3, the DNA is TGTGCCAGCAGTACCGACCCTCTTGAAGCGGGGGGAGAGACCCAGTACTTC. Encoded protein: CASSTDPLEAGGETQYF.

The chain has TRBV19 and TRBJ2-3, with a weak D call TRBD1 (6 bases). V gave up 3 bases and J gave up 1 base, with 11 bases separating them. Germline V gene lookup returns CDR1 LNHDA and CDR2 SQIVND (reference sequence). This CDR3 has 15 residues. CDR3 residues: CASSIRGRGTDTQYF. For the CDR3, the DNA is TGTGCCAGTAGTATCAGGGGAAGGGGCACAGATACGCAGTATTTT.

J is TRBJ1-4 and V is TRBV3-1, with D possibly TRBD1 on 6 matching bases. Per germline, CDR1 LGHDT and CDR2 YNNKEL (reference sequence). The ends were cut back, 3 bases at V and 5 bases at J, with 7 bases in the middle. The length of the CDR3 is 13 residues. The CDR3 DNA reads TGTGCCAGCAGCCACCAGGGGAATGAAAAACTGTTTTTT. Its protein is CASSHQGNEKLFF.

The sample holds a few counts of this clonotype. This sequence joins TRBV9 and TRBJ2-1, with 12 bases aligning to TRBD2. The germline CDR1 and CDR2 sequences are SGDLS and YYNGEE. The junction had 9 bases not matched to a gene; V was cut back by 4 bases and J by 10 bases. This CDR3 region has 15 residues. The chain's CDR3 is CASSSPSGRGPEQFF. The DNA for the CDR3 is TGTGCCAGCAGCTCACCTAGCGGGAGGGGTCCCGAGCAGTTCTTC.

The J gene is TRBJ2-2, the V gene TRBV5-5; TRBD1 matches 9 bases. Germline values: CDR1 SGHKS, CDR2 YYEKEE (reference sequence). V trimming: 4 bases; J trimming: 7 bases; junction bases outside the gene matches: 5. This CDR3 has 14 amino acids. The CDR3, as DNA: TGTGCCAGCAGCCCGGGGACAGGGAACGGGGAGCTGTTTTTT. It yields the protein CASSPGTGNGELFF.

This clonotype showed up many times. The CDR3 reads CASSLLGNAGKSETQYF. CDR3 in DNA: TGTGCCAGCAGTCTATTGGGGAACGCAGGGAAATCGGAGACCCAGTACTTC. The chain carries TRBV28 and TRBJ2-5; weak D call: TRBD1 (5 bases). Trimming cost V 5 bases and J 5 bases, with 24 bases left between them. Germline CDR1 and CDR2: MDHEN and SYDVKM. The CDR3 extends over 17 amino acids.

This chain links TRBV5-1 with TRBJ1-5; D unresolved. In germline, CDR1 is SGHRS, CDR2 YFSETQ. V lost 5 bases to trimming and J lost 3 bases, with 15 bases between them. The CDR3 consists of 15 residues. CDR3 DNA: TGCGCCAGCAGGTCATACCCCAGACCCAATCAGCCCCAGCATTTT. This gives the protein CASRSYPRPNQPQHF.

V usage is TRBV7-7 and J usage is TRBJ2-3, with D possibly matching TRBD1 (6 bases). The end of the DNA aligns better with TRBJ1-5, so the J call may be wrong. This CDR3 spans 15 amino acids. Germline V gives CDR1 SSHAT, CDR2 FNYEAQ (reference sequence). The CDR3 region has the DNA TGTGCCAGCAGCCAGTGGGAGGGGGTCTCAAATACGCAGCATTTT. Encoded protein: CASSQWEGVSNTQHF.

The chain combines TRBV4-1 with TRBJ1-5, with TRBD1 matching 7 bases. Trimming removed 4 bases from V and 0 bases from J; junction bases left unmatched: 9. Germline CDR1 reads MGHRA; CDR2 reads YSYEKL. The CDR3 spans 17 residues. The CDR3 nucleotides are TGCGCCAGCAGCCCCTCGAGGGACAGCAATAGCAATCAGCCCCAGCATTTT. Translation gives CASSPSRDSNSNQPQHF.

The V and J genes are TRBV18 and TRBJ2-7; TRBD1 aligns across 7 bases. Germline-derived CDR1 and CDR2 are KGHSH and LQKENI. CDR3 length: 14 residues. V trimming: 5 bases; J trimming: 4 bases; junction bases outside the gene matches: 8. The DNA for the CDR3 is TGTGCCAGCTCAGCCGGGGACAGCCAGTACGAGCAGTACTTC. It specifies CASSAGDSQYEQYF.

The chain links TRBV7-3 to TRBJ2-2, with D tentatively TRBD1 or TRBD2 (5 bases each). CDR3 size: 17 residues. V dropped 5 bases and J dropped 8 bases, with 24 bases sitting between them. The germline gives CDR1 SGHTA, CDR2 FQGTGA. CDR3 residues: CASSRAEVAGNHGELFF. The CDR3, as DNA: TGTGCCAGCAGCCGGGCGGAGGTGGCAGGGAATCATGGGGAGCTGTTTTTT.

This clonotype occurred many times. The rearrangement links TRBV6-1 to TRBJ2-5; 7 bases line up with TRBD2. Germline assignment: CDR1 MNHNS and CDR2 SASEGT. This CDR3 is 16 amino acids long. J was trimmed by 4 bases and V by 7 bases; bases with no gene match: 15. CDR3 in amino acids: CASIRGVRGVGETQYF. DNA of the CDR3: TGTGCCAGCATCCGGGGGGTGAGAGGAGTAGGAGAGACCCAGTACTTC.

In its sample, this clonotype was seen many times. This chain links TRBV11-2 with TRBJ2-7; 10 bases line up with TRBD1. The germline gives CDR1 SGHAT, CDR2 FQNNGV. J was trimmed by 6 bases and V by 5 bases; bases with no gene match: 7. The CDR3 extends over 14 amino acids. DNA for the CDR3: TGTGCCAGCAGCGCCCGGGACAGGGGTGGCGAGCAGTACTTC. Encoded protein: CASSARDRGGEQYF. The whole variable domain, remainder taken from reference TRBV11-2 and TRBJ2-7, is EAGVAQSPRYKIIEKRQSVAFWCNPISGHATLYWYQQILGQGPKLLIQFQNNGVVDDSQLPKDRFSAERLKGVDSTLKIQPAKLEDSAVYLCASSARDRGGEQYFGPGTRLTVT.

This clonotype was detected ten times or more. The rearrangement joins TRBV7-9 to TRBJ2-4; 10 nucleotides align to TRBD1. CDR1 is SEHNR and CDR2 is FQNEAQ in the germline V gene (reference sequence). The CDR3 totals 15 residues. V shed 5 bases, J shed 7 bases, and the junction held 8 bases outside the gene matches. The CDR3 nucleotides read TGTGCCAGCAGCCCCATCGGGACAGGGGCCAACATTCAGTACTTC. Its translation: CASSPIGTGANIQYF.

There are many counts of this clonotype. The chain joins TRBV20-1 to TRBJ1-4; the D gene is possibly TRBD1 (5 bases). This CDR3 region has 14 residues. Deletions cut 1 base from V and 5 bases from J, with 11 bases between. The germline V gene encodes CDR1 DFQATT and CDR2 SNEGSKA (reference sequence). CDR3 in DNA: TGCAGTGCTAGAGGGGGAAGGACAAATGAAAAACTGTTTTTT. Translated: CSARGGRTNEKLFF.

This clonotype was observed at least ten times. The CDR3 nucleotides are TGTGCCTGGAGTGTAATGGCTAACTATGGCTACACCTTC. Its protein product is CAWSVMANYGYTF. The genes are TRBV30 and TRBJ1-2; D call uncertain. Germline V gene data show CDR1 as GTSNPN and CDR2 as SVGIG (reference sequence). The V end lost 0 bases, the J end lost 0 bases, and 5 bases lay between the germline ends. This CDR3 spans 13 amino acids.

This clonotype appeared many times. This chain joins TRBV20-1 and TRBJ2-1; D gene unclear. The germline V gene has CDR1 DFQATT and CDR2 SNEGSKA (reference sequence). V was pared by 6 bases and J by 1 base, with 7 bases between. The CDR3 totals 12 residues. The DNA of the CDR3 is TGCAGTGCCACGGGTTCCTACAATGAGCAGTTCTTC. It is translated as CSATGSYNEQFF.

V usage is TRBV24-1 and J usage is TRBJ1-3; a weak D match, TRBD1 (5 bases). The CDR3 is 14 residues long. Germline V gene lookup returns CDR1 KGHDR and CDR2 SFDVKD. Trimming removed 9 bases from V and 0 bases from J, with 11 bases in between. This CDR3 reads CATRDGGSGNTIYF. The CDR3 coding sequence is TGTGCCACCCGGGACGGTGGCTCTGGAAACACCATATATTTT.

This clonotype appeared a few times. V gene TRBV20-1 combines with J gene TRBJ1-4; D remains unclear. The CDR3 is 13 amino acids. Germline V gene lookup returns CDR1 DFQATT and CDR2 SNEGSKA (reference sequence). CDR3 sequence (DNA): TGCTACCGTGAGCCCTGTATAAATGAAAAACTGTTTTTT. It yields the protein CYREPCINEKLFF.

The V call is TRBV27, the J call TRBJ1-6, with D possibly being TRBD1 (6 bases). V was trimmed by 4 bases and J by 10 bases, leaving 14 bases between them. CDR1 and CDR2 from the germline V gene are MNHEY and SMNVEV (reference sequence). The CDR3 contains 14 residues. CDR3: CASSSPGVGSPLHF. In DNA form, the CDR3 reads TGTGCCAGCAGTTCCCCAGGGGTTGGGTCACCCCTCCACTTT.

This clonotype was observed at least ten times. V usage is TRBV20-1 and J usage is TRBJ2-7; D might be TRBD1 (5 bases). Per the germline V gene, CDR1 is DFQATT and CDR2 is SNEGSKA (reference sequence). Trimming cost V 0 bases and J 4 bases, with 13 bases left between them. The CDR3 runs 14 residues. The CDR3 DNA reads TGCAGTGCTAGAGATATTACAGGAACTTACGAGCAGTACTTC. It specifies CSARDITGTYEQYF.

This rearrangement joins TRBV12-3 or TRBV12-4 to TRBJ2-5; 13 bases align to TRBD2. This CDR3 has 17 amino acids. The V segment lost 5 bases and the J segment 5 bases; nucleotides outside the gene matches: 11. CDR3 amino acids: CASSPTSGGNEEETQYF. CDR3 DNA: TGTGCCAGCAGTCCGACTAGCGGGGGGAACGAGGAGGAGACCCAGTACTTC.

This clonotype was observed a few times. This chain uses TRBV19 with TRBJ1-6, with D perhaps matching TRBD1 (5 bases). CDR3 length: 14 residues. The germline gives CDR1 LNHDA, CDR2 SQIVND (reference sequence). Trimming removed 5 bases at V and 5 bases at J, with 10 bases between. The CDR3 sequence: CASSSGDHNSPLHF. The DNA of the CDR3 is TGTGCCAGTAGTTCGGGGGACCATAATTCACCCCTCCACTTT.